Each of the 24 T cell receptor beta chains below was sequenced from the same sample in a study of blood T cells in healthy people across ages. Using a J-beta primer mix together with a sample-barcoded 5' primer, a second PCR was run for about 6 to 11 cycles. From the 5' RACE reads, TCRdb called clonotypes with MiXCR, one entry per CDR3 protein. Altogether 850,000 to 1,100,000 distinct CDR3 sequences are present, about two fifths being singletons, with the ten largest covering over 10%. Sequencing used blood. These receptors all come from a man between 18 and 35 years old in good health.

The genes are TRBV10-3 and TRBJ2-3; TRBD1 matches at 9 bases. The J segment lost 5 bases and the V segment lost 10 bases, leaving 13 bases of the junction unmatched. In germline, CDR1 is ENHRY, CDR2 SYGVKD. The CDR3 length is 15 residues. Here the CDR3 reads CATRDPGQGRDTQYF. The CDR3 nucleotides read TGTGCCACTCGCGACCCGGGACAGGGAAGAGATACGCAGTATTTT.

This clonotype was observed a handful of times. The chain employs TRBV6-6 and TRBJ2-1, with 7 bases aligning to TRBD2. This CDR3 region has 15 residues. Trimming cost V 6 bases and J 8 bases; bases outside gene matches: 13. Germline CDR1 MNHNY, CDR2 SVGAGI (reference sequence). The CDR3 DNA reads TGTGCCAGCAGCTCGAGGACTAGTGGTGTCGATGAGCAGTTCTTC. This encodes CASSSRTSGVDEQFF.

As regards this clonotype: A much bigger clone sits one base away, suggesting this may be a read error. The rearrangement joins TRBV20-1 to TRBJ1-1; possibly TRBD1 for D (5 bases). Germline V gene data show CDR1 as DFQATT and CDR2 as SNEGSKA (reference sequence). This CDR3 contains 14 residues. The V gene lost 0 bases and the J gene lost 1 base, with 9 bases spanning the gap. In DNA, the CDR3 is TGCAGTGCTAGAGATTTCGGGGGGAACACTGAAGCTTTCTTT. Its translation: CSARDFGGNTEAFF.

This rearrangement joins TRBV20-1 to TRBJ1-2; TRBD1 might be the D (5 bases). The length of the CDR3 is 14 residues. Per the germline V gene, CDR1 is DFQATT and CDR2 is SNEGSKA (reference sequence). Trimming removed 5 bases at V and 1 base at J, with 14 bases between. In DNA form, the CDR3 reads TGCAGTGCTGGTAAAGGGGCCGTTAACTATGGCTACACCTTC. This encodes CSAGKGAVNYGYTF.

In this sample, this clonotype turned up many times. V usage is TRBV7-9 and J usage is TRBJ2-1, with 12 bases fitting TRBD2. Germline V CDR1 and CDR2: SEHNR, FQNEAQ (reference sequence). After removal of 5 bases from V and 15 bases from J, the junction contained 11 bases not matched to a gene. The CDR3 runs to 14 residues. In DNA form, the CDR3 reads TGTGCCAGCAGCGTATACCTAGCGGGGGGGCAAATGTTCTTC. Residues: CASSVYLAGGQMFF.

The chain uses TRBV6-6 and TRBJ1-1, with TRBD1 matching 7 bases. This CDR3 has 14 residues. Looked up from germline, CDR1 is MNHNY and CDR2 is SVGAGI (reference sequence). Trimming took 2 bases from V and 5 from J; bases not matched to a gene: 5. For the CDR3, the DNA is TGTGCCAGCAGTTACGGCAAGGGGGCAACTGAAGCTTTCTTT. Translated: CASSYGKGATEAFF.

V is TRBV7-8 and J is TRBJ1-5; no definite D call. CDR1 is SGHVS and CDR2 is FQNEAQ in the germline V gene. V was cut by 1 base and J by 2 bases, with 9 bases left in between. This CDR3 comprises 15 residues. The CDR3 spells CASSLGSSGNQPQHF. CDR3 nucleotides: TGTGCCAGCAGCTTAGGATCTAGTGGCAATCAGCCCCAGCATTTT. The entire variable domain, with the rest obtained from reference TRBV7-8 and TRBJ1-5, is as follows: GAGVSQSPRYKVAKRGQDVALRCDPISGHVSLFWYQQALGQGPEFLTYFQNEAQLDKSGLPSDRFFAERPEGSVSTLKIQRTQQEDSAVYLCASSLGSSGNQPQHFGDGTRLSIL.

The chain uses TRBV28 and TRBJ1-5, with D unclear. The CDR3 has 13 residues. CDR1 and CDR2 from the germline V gene are MDHEN and SYDVKM. Between the trimmed V and J ends, which lost 7 bases and 5 bases, there was a span of 12 bases. Written as DNA, the CDR3 is TGTGCCAGCACCGCCAAACTTGATCAGCCCCAGCATTTT. Amino acids: CASTAKLDQPQHF.

A few counts support this clonotype. V and J are TRBV6-5 and TRBJ1-5; no clear D. V gave up 0 bases and J gave up 7 bases, with 16 bases separating them. CDR1 is MNHEY, CDR2 SVGAGI, per germline. The CDR3 is 16 residues long. The CDR3 DNA sequence: TGTGCCAGCAGTTACTCGAGTCTTAGGCCGTGGCAGCCCCAGCATTTT. Amino acid sequence: CASSYSSLRPWQPQHF.

The chain recombines TRBV5-1 with TRBJ1-1; 7 nucleotides line up with TRBD1. CDR3 length equals 16 residues. Germline assignment: CDR1 SGHRS and CDR2 YFSETQ. Trimming cost V 0 bases and J 4 bases; bases outside gene matches: 9. CDR3 amino acids: CASSLAQGGQSTEAFF. CDR3 sequence (DNA): TGCGCCAGCAGCTTGGCTCAGGGGGGGCAAAGCACTGAAGCTTTCTTT.

The chain couples TRBV7-9 to TRBJ2-2, with TRBD1 as a possible D gene (6 bases). Trimming removed 0 bases from V and 2 bases from J, with 13 bases in between. This CDR3 has 17 amino acids. Germline values: CDR1 SEHNR, CDR2 FQNEAQ (reference sequence). The CDR3 nucleotides are TGTGCCAGCAGCTTAGCCCAGACAGGCCCAAACACCGGGGAGCTGTTTTTT. This translates into CASSLAQTGPNTGELFF.

The V gene is TRBV6-6, the J gene TRBJ1-1, with D unresolved. This CDR3 comprises 15 residues. Trimming took 1 base from V and 4 from J, leaving 13 bases between them. Germline CDR1 MNHNY, CDR2 SVGAGI (reference sequence). The CDR3 loop reads CASSYLGDGITEAFF. Written as DNA, the CDR3 is TGTGCCAGCAGTTACTTAGGCGATGGGATCACTGAAGCTTTCTTT.

The chain combines TRBV5-1 with TRBJ1-1; 12 bases are a match to TRBD1. This CDR3 is built from 17 residues. Germline values: CDR1 SGHRS, CDR2 YFSETQ. Losses at the gene ends were 0 bases for V and 2 bases for J; bases not matched to a gene: 5. DNA for the CDR3: TGCGCCAGCAGCTTGGAGGGACAGGGGGCGATCAACACTGAAGCTTTCTTT. It yields the protein CASSLEGQGAINTEAFF.

In this sample, this clonotype turned up many times. One end of the junction fails to match germline, which may point to a read error. V usage is TRBV5-1 and J usage is TRBJ2-7; maybe TRBD2 (6 bases). CDR1 is SGHRS, CDR2 YFSETQ, per germline. The CDR3 runs 14 residues. The CDR3 bases are TGTGCCAGCAGCTTAGCGGTGGGGTCCTACGAGCAGTACTTC. The encoded protein is CASSLAVGSYEQYF.

The chain has TRBV6-6 and TRBJ1-1, with TRBD1 as a possible D gene (5 bases). The germline V gene encodes CDR1 MNHNY and CDR2 SVGAGI (reference sequence). Deletions cut 6 bases from V and 8 bases from J, with 25 bases between. CDR3 length: 16 residues. The CDR3 sequence is CASSPRKDGTGREAFF. The CDR3 nucleotides are TGTGCCAGCAGCCCTCGAAAAGACGGGACGGGCCGAGAAGCTTTCTTT.

To note about this clonotype: A much larger clonotype is one base distant, so this may be a read error. This chain connects TRBV20-1 to TRBJ1-2, with D maybe TRBD1 (6 bases). This CDR3 has 13 amino acids. The germline V and J ends were trimmed by 2 bases and 7 bases, with 14 bases remaining between them. Germline loops: CDR1 DFQATT, CDR2 SNEGSKA (reference sequence). CDR3 residues: CSARPLGGVGYTF. CDR3 nucleotide sequence: TGCAGTGCTAGACCCCTAGGGGGGGTTGGCTACACCTTC.

The sample holds one count of this clonotype. One end of the junction varies from germline; a read error may be responsible. For the CDR3, the DNA is TGCAGCGGTGAATGTGGACTAGGAAACGAGCAGTACTTC. This translates into CSGECGLGNEQYF. V and J are TRBV29-1 and TRBJ2-7; 7 bases map to TRBD2. This CDR3 comprises 13 residues. The germline CDR1 and CDR2 sequences are SQVTM and ANQGSEA.

CDR3 in DNA: TGTGCCATCAGACAGGCTAACACTGAAGCTTTCTTT. It translates to CAIRQANTEAFF. This rearrangement joins TRBV10-3 to TRBJ1-1; D perhaps matches TRBD1 (5 bases). This CDR3 spans 12 amino acids. Germline values: CDR1 ENHRY, CDR2 SYGVKD. With 6 bases removed from V and 2 bases from J, the gap between germline ends came to 7 bases.

This clonotype has a count of ten or more. V is TRBV12-3 or TRBV12-4 and J is TRBJ1-5; TRBD1 aligns across 7 bases. The CDR3 is made up of 12 amino acids. J was trimmed by 5 bases and V by 6 bases; bases with no gene match: 1. The CDR3, as DNA: TGTGCCAGCAGCACAGGGGATCAGCCCCAGCATTTT. It translates to CASSTGDQPQHF.

Regarding this clonotype: Relative to the germline gene, one junction end is altered; a read error may explain this. V and J are TRBV5-4 and TRBJ1-1, with D maybe TRBD1 (5 bases). Germline V lookup: CDR1 SGHNT, CDR2 YYREEE (reference sequence). CDR3 length equals 13 residues. CDR3 residues: CAGSPGGIGEAFF. In nucleotides, the CDR3 is TGTGCCGGCAGCCCTGGGGGTATCGGTGAAGCTTTCTTT.

The chain has TRBV27 and TRBJ1-2, with D possibly TRBD1 on 5 matching bases. V was pared by 5 bases and J by 1 base, with 23 bases between. In germline, CDR1 is MNHEY, CDR2 SMNVEV (reference sequence). CDR3 length: 18 amino acids. In DNA, the CDR3 is TGTGCCAGCAGTCCACTACCAAACGACAGACGATTTAACTATGGCTACACCTTC. As protein: CASSPLPNDRRFNYGYTF.

The chain combines TRBV27 with TRBJ1-5; 7 bases align to TRBD1. With V trimmed by 8 bases and J by 7 bases, 5 bases remained unmatched. The CDR3 is 12 amino acids. CDR1 and CDR2 from the germline V gene are MNHEY and SMNVEV (reference sequence). This CDR3 is CASQTGKQPQHF. The DNA of the CDR3 is TGTGCCAGCCAGACAGGGAAGCAGCCCCAGCATTTT.

J is TRBJ2-2 and V is TRBV2; 10 bases align to TRBD2. Germline assignment: CDR1 SNHLY and CDR2 FYNNEI. The CDR3 has 17 amino acids. V lost 4 bases and J lost 2; bases outside the gene matches: 7. DNA for the CDR3: TGTGCCAGCAGTGCCTACCTAGCGGGGGATAACACCGGGGAGCTGTTTTTT. Its protein product is CASSAYLAGDNTGELFF.

This sequence joins TRBV6-5 and TRBJ2-1, with D perhaps matching TRBD1 or TRBD2 (5 bases each). The V gene's germline CDR1 is MNHEY and CDR2 SVGAGI. Trimming took 4 bases from V and 5 from J, leaving 12 bases between them. The CDR3 has 14 residues. The CDR3 sequence is CASSSQGVDNEQFF. For the CDR3, the DNA is TGTGCCAGCAGTTCCCAGGGAGTCGACAATGAGCAGTTCTTC.